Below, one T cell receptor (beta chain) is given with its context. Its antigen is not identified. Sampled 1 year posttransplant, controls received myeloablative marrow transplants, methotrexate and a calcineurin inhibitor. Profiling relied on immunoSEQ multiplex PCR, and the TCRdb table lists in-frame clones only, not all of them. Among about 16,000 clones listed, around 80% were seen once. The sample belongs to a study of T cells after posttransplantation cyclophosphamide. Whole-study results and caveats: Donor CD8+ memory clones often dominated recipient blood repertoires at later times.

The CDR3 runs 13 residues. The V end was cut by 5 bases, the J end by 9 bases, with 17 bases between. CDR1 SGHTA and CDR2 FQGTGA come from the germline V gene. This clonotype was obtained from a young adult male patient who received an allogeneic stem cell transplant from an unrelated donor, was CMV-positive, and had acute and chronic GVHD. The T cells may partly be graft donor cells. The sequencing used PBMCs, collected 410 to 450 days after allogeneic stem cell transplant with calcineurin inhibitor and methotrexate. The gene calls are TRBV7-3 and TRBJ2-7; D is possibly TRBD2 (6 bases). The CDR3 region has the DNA TGTGCCAGCAGCCCCAATCGAGAGGGAGGGCAGTACTTC. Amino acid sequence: CASSPNREGGQYF. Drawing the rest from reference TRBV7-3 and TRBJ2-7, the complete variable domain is GAGVSQTPSNKVTEKGKYVELRCDPISGHTALYWYRQSLGQGPEFLIYFQGTGAADDSGLPNDRFFAVRPEGSVSTLKIQRTERGDSAVYLCASSPNREGGQYFGPGTRLTVT.